Listed below are T cell receptor beta chains from one sample, sequenced in a study of control samples from healthy donors and cancer patients. The method was immunoSEQ multiplex PCR; TCRdb's version includes in-frame clones alone and lacks a portion of them. The table lists about 160,000 clones, over 90% of them singletons. The sample comprised blood. The receptors shown here come from a woman aged 30 to 39 in good health. CDR3s include the opening cysteine and the closing phenylalanine or tryptophan. D genes are given only for firm matches. The listing skips clone size in some rows; elsewhere it reads once, few, many or a size class.

d_call,v_call,j_call,clone_size,cdr3_aa,cdr3_nt
.,TRBV30,TRBJ2-7,.,CAWSHGGYEQYF,TGTGCCTGGTCCCACGGGGGCTACGAGCAGTACTTC
.,TRBV7-9,TRBJ1-6,once,CASSKGSLNSPLHF,TGTGCCAGCAGCAAAGGCAGCCTTAATTCACCCCTCCACTTT
TRBD1,TRBV28,TRBJ1-5,.,CASSSPQGGNQPQHF,TGTGCCAGCAGTTCCCCCCAGGGGGGCAATCAGCCCCAGCATTTT
.,TRBV19,TRBJ1-6,.,CASSISPGDSPLHF,TGTGCCAGTAGTATCTCACCGGGGGATTCACCCCTCCACTTT
TRBD1,TRBV6-1,TRBJ1-6,.,CASSETPGQGNSPLHF,TGTGCCAGCAGTGAAACCCCGGGACAGGGGAATTCACCCCTCCACTTT
.,TRBV10-3,TRBJ2-1,.,CAIGEGIGSYNEQFF,TGTGCCATCGGGGAAGGGATTGGATCCTACAATGAGCAGTTCTTC
TRBD2,TRBV28,TRBJ2-5,.,CASSSGTSGMGGTQYF,TGTGCCAGCAGTTCCGGGACTAGCGGGATGGGGGGGACCCAGTACTTC
TRBD1,TRBV9,TRBJ1-5,.,CASSVGQGVSQPQHF,TGTGCCAGCAGCGTTGGACAGGGGGTTAGTCAGCCCCAGCATTTT
TRBD2,TRBV7-3,TRBJ2-3,.,CASSLAGGPHTQYF,TGTGCCAGCAGCTTAGCGGGAGGGCCGCATACGCAGTATTTT
TRBD1,TRBV18,TRBJ1-1,once,CASSPPGQLNTEAFF,TGTGCCAGCTCACCACCGGGACAGCTGAACACTGAAGCTTTCTTT
.,TRBV7-9,TRBJ1-6,few,CASSLSGSSYNSPLHF,TGTGCCAGCAGCCTTAGTGGAAGCTCCTATAATTCACCCCTCCACTTT
.,TRBV9,TRBJ1-2,.,CASSVTSGPSDGYTF,TGTGCCAGCAGCGTAACGTCGGGACCTTCAGACGGCTACACCTTC
.,TRBV28,TRBJ1-2,.,CASAGDDYGYTF,TGTGCCAGCGCAGGGGATGACTATGGCTACACCTTC